This T cell receptor beta chain was sequenced for a study of blood T cell repertoires in COVID-19. Study-level background: Samples came from the United States, Italy and Spain, spanning acute and convalescent COVID-19. T cells, B-cell-depleted T cells, or PBMCs provided the cDNA or gDNA that served as material.

The authors' processing: The authors estimated nucleated cell counts from reference gene primer amplification. Repertoires were generated with immunoSEQ multiplex PCR, while TCRdb's copy carries only in-frame clones and drops some. V and J calls and clone size are given by that table; D and trimming were obtained from the DNA. The sample contains 220,000 or so clones, roughly 80% of which appear only once. This clone was found once. Trimming removed 7 bases from V and 6 bases from J, with 13 bases in between. CDR1 and CDR2 from the germline V gene are MDHEN and SYDVKM. CDR3 length: 14 residues. The sequenced sample was peripheral blood. This sequence was found in a woman in her fifties or sixties with acute or convalescent COVID-19. The chain is built from TRBV28 and TRBJ1-6; D remains unclear. CDR3 in DNA: TGTGCCAGCAATGTTTACATGGCTAATTCACCCCTCCACTTT. It encodes CASNVYMANSPLHF.